Included here is one T cell receptor (beta chain) sequence, with context. The antigen is not known. The sample belongs to a study of cytomegalovirus exposure and HLA in healthy donors. Study findings and constraints: As a later analysis showed, a missense DCLRE1C variant was linked to trimming of TCR beta V- and J-genes. Despite most TCR sequences being rare, some public TCRs occurred in many donors.

A multiplex PCR was run with 60 Vbeta primers and 13 Jbeta primers. Clones were read by immunoSEQ multiplex PCR, and TCRdb kept only the in-frame ones, dropping some. This table holds about 190,000 clones, around 67% found once. V shed 5 bases and J 8 bases; nucleotides not matched to a gene: 7. The CDR3 consists of 14 residues. Germline assignment: CDR1 SGHAT and CDR2 FQDESV (reference sequence). Source material: PBMCs. The TCR sequence derives from a young woman in good health and CMV-seropositive. V gene TRBV11-1 combines with J gene TRBJ2-1, with 9 bases identical to TRBD1. The DNA of the CDR3 is TGTGCCAGCAGCAACCCGGGACAGGGCCATGAGCAGTTCTTC. Amino acids: CASSNPGQGHEQFF.